This entry describes one TCR beta chain. What it binds is not known. A much larger clone differs from this one at a single base, so this may be a read error. No conserved phenylalanine or tryptophan ends this CDR3, so it is likely a read error. Samples came from axillary lymph nodes draining the breast cancer. These data originate in a study of breast tumors, draining lymph nodes, adjacent tissues. MiXCR was run by TCRdb on the multiplex PCR reads, yielding one entry per CDR3 protein. The sample includes about 230,000 distinct CDR3 sequences, about a third seen only once; the top ten take just over 1.4%. The CDR3 loop spans 13 amino acids. Germline lookup yields CDR1 SGDLS and CDR2 YYNGEE. Trimming took off 4 bases at V and 7 bases at J, with 14 bases between the two ends. Broader study findings: Tumor repertoires ranked between lymph nodes and nontumor tissue in diversity, with V and J gene preferences. Tumor and nontumor repertoires were significantly more similar in luminal-like than in basal-like breast cancer. Tumor T cell lymph node origin was a supported hypothesis, not proven. The data were judged consistent with most tumor T cells coming from lymph node and expanding in tumor.

This receptor was obtained from a female donor with breast cancer. Some clones in this sample may be carry-over from other donors' samples. Sequencing was performed on axillary lymph node tissue. The J gene is TRBJ1-2, the V gene TRBV9; D is unresolved. The CDR3 DNA reads TGTGCCAGCAGCCCGGAGGGTCTCGGTGGCTACACCTCC. This translates into CASSPEGLGGYTS.